Detailed here is one T cell receptor beta chain. TCRdb's table, derived via immunoSEQ multiplex PCR, lists solely in-frame clones and lacks some. Found here are 200,000 or so clones, 60% to 85% of them singletons; the top ten hold about 18%. The data are from a study of blood T cell repertoires in COVID-19. Overall study context: The study drew acute and convalescent COVID-19 samples from the United States, Italy and Spain.

The source of this sequence is a man aged 60 to 75 with active or convalescent COVID-19. Sequencing input: peripheral blood.

In DNA, the CDR3 is TGTGCCACCAGTGACGCTAGGGGGACAGGGATCATCAATGAGCAGTTCTTC. Its translation is CATSDARGTGIINEQFF. The chain joins TRBV24-1 to TRBJ2-1; 9 positions match TRBD1. Trimming removed 4 bases from V and 6 bases from J; junction bases left unmatched: 12. The CDR3 is 17 residues long. Germline values: CDR1 KGHDR, CDR2 SFDVKD.